The clone carrying this T cell receptor beta chain was counted at least ten times. Its antigen is unidentified. The sample is drawn from a study of T cells after yellow fever vaccination. Points from the study as a whole: Secondary responses were weaker yet peaked faster, day 5 versus 15. Bulk-population clonotypes that are abundant could appear as contaminants in FACS-sorted repertoires. Reappearing after the booster were most of the clones from primary vaccination (roughly 96% CD4, about 88% CD8).

Generation of TCR cDNA used 5'RACE template switching (which added a universal primer site and UMIs). TCRdb ran MiXCR on the 5' RACE reads and lists one entry per CDR3 protein. The top ten clones hold roughly 2.3% of a sample with tens of thousands of distinct CDR3 sequences, approximately 5.9% of them seen once. Germline V CDR1 and CDR2: SNHLY, FYNNEI. The CDR3 is made up of 13 amino acids. Trimming removed 8 bases from V and 5 bases from J; junction bases left unmatched: 6. The sequence came from a man aged 18-30 years who received the YFV17D yellow fever vaccine. This material consisted of CD4+ T cells sorted from PBMCs, taken more than 13 days after the first yellow fever vaccination. The chain employs TRBV2 and TRBJ2-1; 7 bases line up with TRBD2. Here the CDR3 DNA reads TGTGCCAGCGGGACTACTTCCGACAATGAGCAGTTCTTC. Translation: CASGTTSDNEQFF.